This entry describes one T cell receptor (beta chain). MiXCR was run by TCRdb on the 5' RACE reads, yielding one entry per CDR3 protein. The data contain a few hundred thousand distinct CDR3 sequences, over 8.5% of them seen just once; the ten biggest clones take up around 3.1%. The data derive from a study of identical twins. Looked up from germline, CDR1 is SGHTA and CDR2 is FQGNSA. V was cut by 0 bases and J by 4 bases, with 13 bases left in between. The CDR3 is made up of 17 amino acids. In addition, the sample was reused for a study of yellow fever vaccine responses in identical twins.

The sample taken for sequencing was PBMCs. The receptor was isolated from a woman between 18 and 29 years old in good health. The J gene is TRBJ2-6, the V gene TRBV7-2; D is perhaps TRBD1 or TRBD2 (6 bases each). The CDR3 spells CASSLALGGPGANVLTF. In DNA, the CDR3 is TGTGCCAGCAGCTTAGCGTTGGGGGGCCCGGGGGCCAACGTCCTGACTTTC.